Below, 11 T cell receptor beta chains from the same sample are listed, as sequenced in a study of T cell clusters in autoimmune cytopenias. TRB rearrangements were amplified by touch-down multiplex PCR with mixed TRB-A/B primers. For each CDR3 protein, TCRdb gives one entry from its re-call of the multiplex PCR reads, without DNA. The table lists fewer than 8,000 distinct CDR3 sequences. TRB amplification used around 260 ng of peripheral blood genomic DNA. These data were also filed under a second study, of T cell repertoires in aging, cancer and after chemotherapy.

Sequencing was done on a sample of peripheral blood. These receptors were taken from a human donor in good health.

Its frequency marks this clonotype as medium-sized (0.01 to 0.1%). The chain's CDR3 is CASSEAVPWETQYF. The V call is TRBV6-1, the J call TRBJ2-5. Germline V gene data show CDR1 as MNHNS and CDR2 as SASEGT. The CDR3 has 14 residues.

The rearrangement links TRBV6-5 to TRBJ1-6. CDR1 and CDR2 from the germline V gene are MNHEY and SVGAGI. The CDR3 extends over 14 amino acids. CDR3 in amino acids: CASTLNNRNSPLHF.

This CDR3 is CASSLTRGGNTEAFF. The V call is TRBV5-1, the J call TRBJ1-1; TCRdb proposes TRBD1, but this gene call is untestable without DNA. This CDR3 contains 15 residues. Germline V CDR1 and CDR2: SGHRS, YFSETQ.

Considering frequency, this clonotype is medium-sized. V usage is TRBV6-1 and J usage is TRBJ2-1. Germline V gene lookup returns CDR1 MNHNS and CDR2 SASEGT. The CDR3 sequence is 15 residues long. The CDR3: CASSEGSLGYNEQFF.

The chain is built from TRBV7-9 and TRBJ1-5; TCRdb indicates TRBD1, and absent DNA this call remains unverified. The germline CDR1 and CDR2 sequences are SEHNR and FQNEAQ (reference sequence). The CDR3 consists of 12 residues. Here the CDR3 reads CASSPGSQPQHF.

V usage is TRBV13 and J usage is TRBJ2-1; checking the TCRdb D call of TRBD1 is not possible without DNA. The CDR3 consists of 15 residues. The germline gives CDR1 PRHDT, CDR2 FYEKMQ (reference sequence). CDR3 region: CASSPQGTGENEQFF.

The V gene is TRBV5-4, the J gene TRBJ1-2. The CDR3 runs to 17 residues. Germline CDR1 reads SGHNT; CDR2 reads YYREEE (reference sequence). The CDR3 here is CASSLRYGEALNYGYTF.

By frequency, this clonotype registers medium-sized. V gene TRBV11-1 combines with J gene TRBJ2-7; absent DNA, TCRdb's TRBD1 call cannot be checked. CDR1 SGHAT and CDR2 FQDESV come from the germline V gene (reference sequence). CDR3 length: 15 residues. The CDR3 sequence is CASSPGGGYLYEQYF.

This sequence joins TRBV12-3 or TRBV12-4 and TRBJ1-2; the TCRdb D gene call, TRBD1, has no DNA to confirm it. This CDR3 is 16 amino acids long. CDR3 region: CASSPGGDQSNYGYTF.

The chain couples TRBV20-1 to TRBJ1-6. The V gene's germline CDR1 is DFQATT and CDR2 SNEGSKA (reference sequence). The CDR3 has 13 amino acids. This CDR3 reads CSARDSFNSPLHF.

V and J are TRBV18 and TRBJ2-7; TCRdb selects TRBD1, and the lack of DNA leaves this call unchecked. CDR3 length: 14 amino acids. Germline V gene data show CDR1 as KGHSH and CDR2 as LQKENI. CDR3 sequence: CASSPAGGAYEQYF.